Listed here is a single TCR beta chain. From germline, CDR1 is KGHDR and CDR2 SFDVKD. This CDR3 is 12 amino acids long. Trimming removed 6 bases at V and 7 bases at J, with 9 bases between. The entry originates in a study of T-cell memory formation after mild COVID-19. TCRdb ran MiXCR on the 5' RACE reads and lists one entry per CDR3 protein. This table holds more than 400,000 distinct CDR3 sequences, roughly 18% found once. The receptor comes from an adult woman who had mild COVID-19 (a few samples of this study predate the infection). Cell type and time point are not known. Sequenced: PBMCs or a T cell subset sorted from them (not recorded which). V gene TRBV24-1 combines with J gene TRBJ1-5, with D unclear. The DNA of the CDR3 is TGTGCCACCAGTCTGGGTAGGCAGCCCCAGCATTTT. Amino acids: CATSLGRQPQHF.